The 28 T cell receptor beta chains reported below all come from one sample, sequenced in a study of PD-1 blockade in classical Hodgkin lymphoma. Sequenced by immunoSEQ multiplex PCR; TCRdb stores in-frame clones only, minus some. The sample consists of nearly 25,000 clones, about 90% of them appearing once. The time point: newly diagnosed, previously untreated cHL patient sample. With magnetic negative selection, CD4+ T cells were purified from PBMCs that had been thawed. The source material was CD4+ T cells from blood. These receptors were collected from a human donor with classical Hodgkin lymphoma.

Only one count was recorded for this clone. This chain uses TRBV19 with TRBJ1-2; 7 bases match TRBD1. CDR1 and CDR2 (germline): LNHDA, SQIVND (reference sequence). V gave up 4 bases and J gave up 8 bases; unmatched junction bases: 7. There are 13 residues in the CDR3. CDR3 sequence reads: CASSTDRAGGYTF. In DNA form, the CDR3 reads TGTGCCAGTAGTACCGACAGGGCTGGAGGCTACACCTTC.

The chain employs TRBV29-1 and TRBJ1-4; D ambiguous. Germline CDR1 and CDR2: SQVTM and ANQGSEA. The CDR3 has 13 amino acids. With 7 bases removed from V and 4 bases from J, the gap between germline ends came to 13 bases. CDR3 region: CSAVEAGNEKLFF. The CDR3, as DNA: TGCAGCGCCGTAGAGGCCGGTAATGAAAAACTGTTTTTT. The whole variable domain, remainder taken from reference TRBV29-1 and TRBJ1-4, is SAVISQKPSRDICQRGTSLTIQCQVDSQVTMMFWYRQQPGQSLTLIATANQGSEATYESGFVIDKFPISRPNLTFSTLTVSNMSPEDSSIYLCSAVEAGNEKLFFGSGTQLSVL.

The V gene is TRBV10-3, the J gene TRBJ2-3; 10 bases line up with TRBD1. Germline V CDR1 and CDR2: ENHRY, SYGVKD. The V gene end was trimmed by 3 bases and the J gene end by 3 bases; junction bases not matched to a gene: 3. The CDR3 is made up of 15 amino acids. The CDR3 DNA reads as TGTGCCATCAGTGATTGGGACAGGGGAACAGATACGCAGTATTTT. It translates to CAISDWDRGTDTQYF.

The chain links TRBV28 to TRBJ2-2, with D possibly matching TRBD1 (6 bases). The CDR3 runs 14 residues. Per germline, CDR1 MDHEN and CDR2 SYDVKM. V gave up 7 bases and J gave up 7 bases, with 16 bases separating them. The CDR3 spells CASNRDINIGELFF. In DNA, the CDR3 is TGTGCCAGCAACCGGGACATAAATATCGGGGAGCTGTTTTTT. The full variable domain, its missing parts supplied by reference TRBV28 and TRBJ2-2, is DVKVTQSSRYLVKRTGEKVFLECVQDMDHENMFWYRQDPGLGLRLIYFSYDVKMKEKGDIPEGYSVSREKKERFSLILESASTNQTSMYLCASNRDINIGELFFGEGSRLTVL.

The DNA of the CDR3 is TGTGCCAGCAGCTTACCCTACACCGGGGAGCTGTTTTTT. It codes for CASSLPYTGELFF. The chain uses TRBV7-3 and TRBJ2-2; D not resolved. CDR1 is SGHTA, CDR2 FQGTGA, per germline. V was pared by 2 bases and J by 3 bases, with 4 bases between. The CDR3 has 13 amino acids.

CDR3 in amino acids: CAWREGFRELFF. CDR3 sequence (DNA): TGTGCCTGGAGGGAGGGGTTCCGGGAGCTGTTTTTT. The rearrangement joins TRBV30 to TRBJ2-2, with D possibly TRBD2 on 6 matching bases. The CDR3 extends over 12 amino acids. CDR1 is GTSNPN and CDR2 is SVGIG in the germline V gene (reference sequence). V gave up 3 bases and J gave up 9 bases, with 11 bases separating them. Complete variable domain (other parts from reference TRBV30 and TRBJ2-2): SQTIHQWPATLVQPVGSPLSLECTVEGTSNPNLYWYRQAAGRGLQLLFYSVGIGQISSEVPQNLSASRPQDRQFILSSKKLLLSDSGFYLCAWREGFRELFFGEGSRLTVL.

This sequence joins TRBV19 and TRBJ2-2; D perhaps matches TRBD2 (6 bases). Germline loops: CDR1 LNHDA, CDR2 SQIVND (reference sequence). This CDR3 is 15 amino acids long. V dropped 4 bases and J dropped 2 bases, with 11 bases sitting between them. CDR3 DNA sequence: TGTGCCAGTAGTACATCCGGGACTAACACCGGGGAGCTGTTTTTT. It codes for CASSTSGTNTGELFF.

This clone has only one observation. V gene TRBV29-1 combines with J gene TRBJ2-7, with D unresolved. Germline V gene data show CDR1 as SQVTM and CDR2 as ANQGSEA. This CDR3 contains 10 residues. Trimming stripped 4 bases from V and 4 bases from J, with 5 bases between. The CDR3 reads CSVGVYEQYF. As DNA, the CDR3 is TGCAGCGTTGGGGTTTACGAGCAGTACTTC.

The chain links TRBV7-3 to TRBJ2-1; TRBD2 agrees at 11 bases. Per germline, CDR1 SGHTA and CDR2 FQGTGA. The CDR3 loop spans 15 amino acids. Trimming cost V 3 bases and J 3 bases; bases outside gene matches: 1. The CDR3 coding sequence is TGTGCCAGCAGCTTCACTAGCGGGGGCTACAATGAGCAGTTCTTC. Amino acid sequence: CASSFTSGGYNEQFF.

This CDR3 reads CASSELGTEYNQPQHF. The CDR3 DNA follows: TGTGCCAGCAGTGAACTTGGGACGGAGTACAATCAGCCCCAGCATTTT. This chain connects TRBV2 to TRBJ1-5; D is perhaps TRBD1 (5 bases). Germline lookup yields CDR1 SNHLY and CDR2 FYNNEI. Trimming cost V 2 bases and J 3 bases, with 14 bases left between them. The CDR3 has 16 residues.

This chain connects TRBV5-1 to TRBJ1-6; a weak D match, TRBD1 (6 bases). The V and J ends lost 4 bases and 3 bases respectively, with 14 bases between them. This CDR3 comprises 16 residues. Germline-derived CDR1 and CDR2 are SGHRS and YFSETQ. This chain's CDR3 is CASSNGTPFYNSPLHF. CDR3 nucleotide sequence: TGCGCCAGCAGCAACGGGACACCCTTCTATAATTCACCCCTCCACTTT.

The chain has TRBV5-6 and TRBJ1-4, with D perhaps TRBD1 (6 bases). In germline, CDR1 is SGHDT, CDR2 YYEEEE. The CDR3 consists of 14 residues. V shed 1 base and J shed 4 bases, with 8 bases lying between them. DNA of the CDR3: TGTGCCAGCAGCTTGAAGGGGGGTAATGAAAAACTGTTTTTT. It translates to CASSLKGGNEKLFF.

The chain recombines TRBV5-5 with TRBJ2-7; D might be TRBD2 (5 bases). This CDR3 has 15 residues. V was clipped by 3 bases and J by 4 bases, with 17 bases between them. The germline gives CDR1 SGHKS, CDR2 YYEKEE (reference sequence). CDR3 DNA sequence: TGTGCCAGCAGCTCCCCCACTAGAGGAGAGTACGAGCAGTACTTC. Protein product: CASSSPTRGEYEQYF.

V and J are TRBV6-1 and TRBJ2-1; 8 bases line up with TRBD2. The CDR3 spans 15 residues. Germline loops: CDR1 MNHNS, CDR2 SASEGT. V was clipped by 7 bases and J by 8 bases; unmatched bases: 13. As DNA, the CDR3 is TGTGCCAGCACGACCGGACTAGCCATGGTCGATGAGCAGTTCTTC. Protein: CASTTGLAMVDEQFF.

This clone was observed once. The CDR3 DNA sequence: TGCGCCAGCAGCTTGGCGGGGGGGACACTAACCTACGAGCAGTACTTC. As protein: CASSLAGGTLTYEQYF. The chain is built from TRBV5-1 and TRBJ2-7; TRBD2 matches at 8 bases. With 0 bases clipped from V and 2 bases from J, the junction kept 7 bases outside the gene matches. The V gene's germline CDR1 is SGHRS and CDR2 YFSETQ. CDR3 length: 16 residues.

V usage is TRBV7-2 and J usage is TRBJ2-3, with TRBD1 as a possible D gene (6 bases). V lost 7 bases and J 1 base, leaving 18 bases between the germline ends. This CDR3 is 16 amino acids long. CDR1 and CDR2 (germline): SGHTA, FQGNSA. The CDR3 nucleotides are TGTGCCAGCAACGTGACAGGAGGTAGTGGCACAGATACGCAGTATTTT. Protein product: CASNVTGGSGTDTQYF.

The chain links TRBV7-3 to TRBJ2-4, with 9 positions matching TRBD2. J lost 2 bases, V lost 0 bases, and 11 bases had no gene match. The CDR3 is made up of 19 amino acids. From germline, CDR1 is SGHTA and CDR2 FQGTGA. Here the CDR3 DNA reads TGTGCCAGCAGCTTAACAGCACTAGCGGGTGAGGGAACCAAAAACATTCAGTACTTC. Residues: CASSLTALAGEGTKNIQYF.

The V call is TRBV7-8, the J call TRBJ1-1; D unclear. There are 13 residues in the CDR3. The V gene's germline CDR1 is SGHVS and CDR2 FQNEAQ. The V end lost 4 bases, the J end lost 1 base, and 7 bases lay between the germline ends. In DNA form, the CDR3 reads TGTGCCAGCAGCTCCCCATGGAACACTGAAGCTTTCTTT. Amino acid sequence: CASSSPWNTEAFF.

The V call is TRBV15, the J call TRBJ2-7; D may be TRBD1 (6 bases). Germline V CDR1 and CDR2: LNHNV, YYDKDF (reference sequence). The V end lost 3 bases, the J end lost 4 bases, and 16 bases lay between the germline ends. This CDR3 has 15 amino acids. The CDR3 sequence: CATSRSAGVVYEQYF. In DNA, the CDR3 is TGTGCCACCAGCAGGTCCGCAGGGGTCGTATACGAGCAGTACTTC.

This chain links TRBV7-9 with TRBJ2-2, with 9 positions matching TRBD1. V was clipped by 8 bases and J by 2 bases; unmatched bases: 3. Germline CDR1 and CDR2: SEHNR and FQNEAQ (reference sequence). The CDR3 contains 14 residues. Here the CDR3 reads CASQTGGNTGELFF. In nucleotides, the CDR3 is TGTGCCAGCCAGACAGGGGGTAACACCGGGGAGCTGTTTTTT.

This clone came up once. CDR3 sequence (DNA): TGCGCCAGCAGTGACCAGTTCACCCCAGGGCAGAACACTGAAGCTTTCTTT. This translates into CASSDQFTPGQNTEAFF. The chain has TRBV10-1 and TRBJ1-1, with D possibly being TRBD1 (5 bases). Germline V lookup: CDR1 WNHNN, CDR2 SYGVQD (reference sequence). V lost 3 bases to trimming and J lost 1 base, with 18 bases between them. The CDR3 has 17 residues.

This chain joins TRBV6-1 and TRBJ1-5; D is possibly TRBD1 (5 bases). The V gene lost 0 bases and the J gene lost 3 bases, with 9 bases spanning the gap. The CDR3 is made up of 15 amino acids. Germline V gives CDR1 MNHNS, CDR2 SASEGT. For the CDR3, the DNA is TGTGCCAGCAGTGAAGCCCAGGGCCTCAATCAGCCCCAGCATTTT. Its protein product is CASSEAQGLNQPQHF.

Here the CDR3 DNA reads TGTGCCAGCAGCAGGACAGGGCCGCTTACAGGCTATGGCTACACCTTC. It codes for CASSRTGPLTGYGYTF. This rearrangement joins TRBV11-2 to TRBJ1-2, with TRBD1 matching 8 bases. CDR1 is SGHAT and CDR2 is FQNNGV in the germline V gene. Trimming removed 5 bases from V and 4 bases from J; junction bases left unmatched: 12. CDR3 size: 16 residues. Variable domain in full (rest from reference TRBV11-2 and TRBJ1-2): EAGVAQSPRYKIIEKRQSVAFWCNPISGHATLYWYQQILGQGPKLLIQFQNNGVVDDSQLPKDRFSAERLKGVDSTLKIQPAKLEDSAVYLCASSRTGPLTGYGYTFGSGTRLTVV.

This sequence joins TRBV2 and TRBJ2-5; D is undetermined. Germline CDR1 and CDR2: SNHLY and FYNNEI. Trimming removed 2 bases from V and 4 bases from J, with 5 bases in between. CDR3 length: 12 amino acids. The CDR3 DNA is TGTGCCAGCAGTGAACTCGTAGAGACCCAGTACTTC. Protein: CASSELVETQYF.

The chain couples TRBV5-8 to TRBJ2-5; TRBD2 agrees at 8 bases. Germline V gives CDR1 SGHTS, CDR2 YDEGEE. The length of the CDR3 is 15 residues. V dropped 1 base and J dropped 5; count of bases not matched to a gene: 7. CDR3 residues: CASSLTGGPWETQYF. The CDR3 DNA reads TGTGCCAGCAGCTTGACGGGGGGGCCTTGGGAGACCCAGTACTTC.

This chain links TRBV7-9 with TRBJ1-1, with unresolved D. In germline, CDR1 is SEHNR, CDR2 FQNEAQ (reference sequence). Between the trimmed V and J ends, which lost 0 bases and 2 bases, there was a span of 4 bases. The CDR3 has 13 amino acids. DNA of the CDR3: TGTGCCAGCAGCTTAGCACTTAACACTGAAGCTTTCTTT. Encoded protein: CASSLALNTEAFF.

The J gene is TRBJ2-2, the V gene TRBV5-1; D gene unclear. Germline assignment: CDR1 SGHRS and CDR2 YFSETQ. The CDR3 spans 16 residues. V lost 1 base and J lost 0, with 10 bases in between. The CDR3 sequence: CASSLMVSANTGELFF. The CDR3 DNA is TGCGCCAGCAGCTTGATGGTCAGTGCGAACACCGGGGAGCTGTTTTTT.

The rearrangement joins TRBV5-1 to TRBJ2-5; 7 bases are shared with TRBD2. The J segment lost 2 bases and the V segment lost 2 bases, leaving 6 bases of the junction unmatched. CDR1 is SGHRS, CDR2 YFSETQ, per germline. The CDR3 totals 15 residues. The CDR3: CASSLAGPVQETQYF. CDR3 nucleotide sequence: TGCGCCAGCAGCTTAGCGGGGCCGGTACAAGAGACCCAGTACTTC.